Shown below are 26 T cell receptor beta chains from a single sample sequenced in a study of T-cell reconstitution after alpha-beta-depleted transplantation in children (dated by TCRdb to the mid-2010s). Library method: PCR. This sample was sequenced with an Illumina HiSeq 2500. TCR libraries were prepared with molecular barcoding, using unique molecular identifiers to normalize TCRbeta repertoire quantification. TCRdb handled the public reads itself, with Q25 trimming in fastp and clone calling in MiXCR, and kept productive beta chains. Identical CDR3 proteins give one entry, which carries the most common genes and DNA. This sample lists some 220,000 distinct CDR3 sequences; approximately 10% were detected once. The ten largest clones add up to approximately 28% of the sample. The treatment or condition tag for this specimen amounts to: allogeneic hematopoietic cell transplantation with graft depleted of TCRalphabeta T cells and CD19 B cells.

This sample comprised PBMCs, obtained before TCRalphabeta/CD19-depleted stem cell transplant. The receptors stem from a child under three years old with acute myeloid leukemia, due to receive a stem cell transplant.

This clonotype was seen many times. J is TRBJ2-7 and V is TRBV6-1, with 9 bases aligning to TRBD1. The germline CDR1 and CDR2 sequences are MNHNS and SASEGT. The CDR3 runs 14 residues. J was trimmed by 4 bases and V by 8 bases; bases with no gene match: 9. CDR3 amino acids: CASLPTGGAYEQYF. The DNA for the CDR3 is TGTGCCAGCCTCCCGACAGGGGGGGCATACGAGCAGTACTTC.

This clonotype was seen many times. The chain recombines TRBV20-1 with TRBJ1-5; unclear D gene. Trimming cost V 1 base and J 5 bases, with 9 bases left between them. Germline V gene data show CDR1 as DFQATT and CDR2 as SNEGSKA (reference sequence). CDR3 length equals 13 residues. The CDR3 sequence is CSARGIWDQPQHF. CDR3 in DNA: TGCAGTGCTAGAGGGATCTGGGATCAGCCCCAGCATTTT.

This clonotype showed up many times. The rearrangement joins TRBV20-1 to TRBJ2-7, with D perhaps TRBD1 (6 bases). Trimming cost V 4 bases and J 2 bases, with 9 bases left between them. The CDR3 consists of 12 residues. Germline CDR1 DFQATT, CDR2 SNEGSKA (reference sequence). CDR3 residues: CSATGTTYEQYF. CDR3 sequence (DNA): TGCAGTGCTACCGGGACAACCTACGAGCAGTACTTC.

This clonotype occurred many times. The chain links TRBV27 to TRBJ2-3; D is unclear. In germline, CDR1 is MNHEY, CDR2 SMNVEV (reference sequence). This CDR3 is built from 15 residues. V was trimmed by 7 bases and J by 1 base, leaving 15 bases between them. CDR3 DNA sequence: TGTGCCAGCAAGGGCTTAACGACCGGCACAGATACGCAGTATTTT. Translating gives CASKGLTTGTDTQYF.

This clonotype was counted only a few times. The chain employs TRBV20-1 and TRBJ2-5; 7 bases fit TRBD2. From germline, CDR1 is DFQATT and CDR2 SNEGSKA (reference sequence). Trimming cost V 6 bases and J 3 bases; bases outside gene matches: 7. CDR3 size: 13 residues. CDR3 coding DNA: TGCAGTGCCGCTGCTAGCGGAGAAGAGACCCAGTACTTC. Translated, it gives CSAAASGEETQYF.

This clonotype was seen at least ten times. V and J are TRBV27 and TRBJ2-1; D possibly uses TRBD1 or TRBD2 (6 bases each). Trimming stripped 5 bases from V and 6 bases from J, with 17 bases between. Germline lookup yields CDR1 MNHEY and CDR2 SMNVEV (reference sequence). The CDR3 is 15 residues long. The CDR3 here is CASSPRTEGVNEQFF. The CDR3 nucleotides read TGTGCCAGCAGTCCCCGAACGGAGGGGGTCAATGAGCAGTTCTTC.

Many counts were recorded for this clonotype. The chain links TRBV5-1 to TRBJ2-5; 13 bases fit TRBD2. The ends lost 3 bases at V and 5 bases at J; junction bases unmatched: 4. This CDR3 has 15 amino acids. Germline CDR1 SGHRS, CDR2 YFSETQ. The CDR3 reads CASSYVTSGRETQYF. The CDR3 bases are TGCGCCAGCAGCTACGTGACTAGCGGGAGGGAGACCCAGTACTTC. Supplemented by reference TRBV5-1 and TRBJ2-5, the full variable domain reads KAGVTQTPRYLIKTRGQQVTLSCSPISGHRSVSWYQQTPGQGLQFLFEYFSETQRNKGNFPGRFSGRQFSNSRSEMNVSTLELGDSALYLCASSYVTSGRETQYFGPGTRLLVL.

This clonotype was counted ten times or more. The rearrangement uses TRBV7-2 and TRBJ1-1; possibly TRBD1 for D (5 bases). Germline loops: CDR1 SGHTA, CDR2 FQGNSA. The CDR3 loop spans 13 amino acids. Trimming took 5 bases from V and 5 from J, leaving 12 bases between them. CDR3 region: CASSPQRGTEAFF. DNA for the CDR3: TGTGCCAGCAGCCCACAGCGGGGGACTGAAGCTTTCTTT.

The J gene is TRBJ2-3, the V gene TRBV4-1; 12 bases match TRBD2. Trimming cost V 1 base and J 6 bases; bases outside gene matches: 8. The CDR3 is 17 amino acids. Looked up from germline, CDR1 is MGHRA and CDR2 is YSYEKL. CDR3 residues: CASSQVPTSGGRDTQYF. CDR3 nucleotide sequence: TGCGCCAGCAGCCAAGTGCCGACTAGCGGGGGCCGGGATACGCAGTATTTT.

This clonotype was recorded at least ten times. J is TRBJ2-1 and V is TRBV5-6, with D hard to call. V was cut by 1 base and J by 5 bases, with 1 base left in between. This CDR3 has 11 amino acids. Germline loops: CDR1 SGHDT, CDR2 YYEEEE. CDR3 coding DNA: TGTGCCAGCAGCTTGCACAATGAGCAGTTCTTC. Translating gives CASSLHNEQFF.

There are many counts of this clonotype. This chain uses TRBV11-2 with TRBJ2-3; 9 nucleotides align to TRBD2. Germline CDR1 is SGHAT and CDR2 is FQNNGV. The CDR3 is made up of 15 amino acids. The J segment lost 4 bases and the V segment lost 5 bases, leaving 7 bases of the junction unmatched. CDR3 nucleotide sequence: TGTGCCAGCAGCCAGGGACTAGCAAGCGCAGATACGCAGTATTTT. This encodes CASSQGLASADTQYF. The complete variable domain, with remaining parts taken from reference TRBV11-2 and TRBJ2-3, reads EAGVAQSPRYKIIEKRQSVAFWCNPISGHATLYWYQQILGQGPKLLIQFQNNGVVDDSQLPKDRFSAERLKGVDSTLKIQPAKLEDSAVYLCASSQGLASADTQYFGPGTRLTVL.

For this clonotype: This may stem from a read error, because a much larger clone lies one nucleotide away. The rearrangement joins TRBV12-3 or TRBV12-4 to TRBJ1-5, with D possibly being TRBD1 (5 bases). The CDR3 covers 17 residues. V gave up 5 bases and J gave up 3 bases, with 20 bases separating them. The CDR3 here is CASSEDSRTGVNQPQHF. The CDR3 nucleotides read TGTGCCAGCAGTGAAGACAGTCGCACGGGTGTCAATCAGCCCCAGCATTTT.

With respect to this clonotype: A read error may explain this, as a much larger clone is one base away. This chain connects TRBV6-2 or TRBV6-3 to TRBJ2-3; 7 bases match TRBD1. CDR1 and CDR2 from the germline V gene are MNHEY and SVGEGT. The CDR3 sequence is 16 residues long. DNA of the CDR3: TGTGCCAGCAGCCGTGGACGAGGGGGCGTCACATATACGCAGTATTTT. Its translation is CASSRGRGGVTYTQYF.

This clonotype showed up many times. The V and J genes are TRBV12-3 or TRBV12-4 and TRBJ1-4; perhaps TRBD1 as D (6 bases). The CDR3 loop spans 14 amino acids. V shed 6 bases and J shed 7 bases, with 15 bases lying between them. The CDR3 sequence is CASSPRGGAEKLFF. The DNA for the CDR3 is TGTGCCAGCAGCCCTAGGGGGGGGGCTGAAAAACTGTTTTTT.

This clonotype was recorded at least ten times. The rearrangement joins TRBV6-5 to TRBJ2-1, with 13 bases lining up with TRBD2. This CDR3 comprises 16 residues. V was pared by 8 bases and J by 5 bases, with 9 bases of the junction left unmatched. Per germline, CDR1 MNHEY and CDR2 SVGAGI. The CDR3 coding sequence is TGTGCCAGCGGTTCACTAGCGGGAGGGCCCCACAATGAGCAGTTCTTC. Protein product: CASGSLAGGPHNEQFF.

This clonotype was recorded a few times. The chain uses TRBV5-1 and TRBJ1-2, with D possibly TRBD1 on 6 matching bases. Per germline, CDR1 SGHRS and CDR2 YFSETQ. V dropped 3 bases and J dropped 4 bases, with 16 bases sitting between them. CDR3 length equals 15 residues. CDR3 nucleotides: TGCGCCAGCAGCTCGGACAGTATGGGGTCCTATGGCTACACCTTC. Residues: CASSSDSMGSYGYTF. The variable domain in full, with the rest retrieved from reference TRBV5-1 and TRBJ1-2, is KAGVTQTPRYLIKTRGQQVTLSCSPISGHRSVSWYQQTPGQGLQFLFEYFSETQRNKGNFPGRFSGRQFSNSRSEMNVSTLELGDSALYLCASSSDSMGSYGYTFGSGTRLTVV.

The chain combines TRBV20-1 with TRBJ1-2; D gene uncertain. Germline V CDR1 and CDR2: DFQATT, SNEGSKA (reference sequence). The V end lost 0 bases, the J end lost 0 bases, and 17 bases lay between the germline ends. The CDR3 extends over 17 amino acids. CDR3 region: CSARDRGGPLTNYGYTF. DNA of the CDR3: TGCAGTGCTAGAGATAGAGGCGGCCCGCTCACTAACTATGGCTACACCTTC.

In its sample, this clonotype was seen many times. V and J are TRBV18 and TRBJ1-5, with unresolved D. Germline V gene sequence: CDR1 KGHSH, CDR2 LQKENI. The CDR3 is 16 amino acids. V shed 3 bases and J shed 10 bases, with 22 bases lying between them. CDR3: CASSPGRRDSRQPQHF. The CDR3 nucleotides read TGTGCCAGCTCACCGGGTAGACGCGACTCCCGACAACCCCAGCATTTT. Together with reference TRBV18 and TRBJ1-5, the CDR3 gives the full variable domain: NAGVMQNPRHLVRRRGQEARLRCSPMKGHSHVYWYRQLPEEGLKFMVYLQKENIIDESGMPKERFSAEFPKEGPSILRIQQVVRGDSAAYFCASSPGRRDSRQPQHFGDGTRLSIL.

This clonotype was recorded at least ten times. The chain has TRBV20-1 and TRBJ2-7; D gene ambiguous. Germline assignment: CDR1 DFQATT and CDR2 SNEGSKA (reference sequence). This CDR3 contains 13 residues. Trimming shortened V by 0 bases and J by 7 bases, and 13 bases separated the two germline ends. CDR3 nucleotides: TGCAGTGCTAGAGATCGGGTTCGTGGGGAGCAGTACTTC. This encodes CSARDRVRGEQYF.

This clonotype was seen repeatedly, ten times or more. The genes are TRBV3-1 and TRBJ2-6; possibly TRBD1 or TRBD2 for D (5 bases each). CDR3 length: 17 residues. Germline CDR1 and CDR2: LGHDT and YNNKEL (reference sequence). V gave up 0 bases and J gave up 2 bases, with 11 bases separating them. Here the CDR3 DNA reads TGTGCCAGCAGCCAAGAAGTTGGGGGTACTGGGGCCAACGTCCTGACTTTC. This gives the protein CASSQEVGGTGANVLTF.

The table lists this clonotype with many counts. The rearrangement uses TRBV28 and TRBJ1-5; tentative D call: TRBD1 (5 bases). Germline lookup yields CDR1 MDHEN and CDR2 SYDVKM. V was shortened by 6 bases and J by 4 bases, with 16 bases between the two germline ends. The CDR3 is 15 amino acids. The CDR3 DNA follows: TGTGCCAGCAGCCAGTCCTTGGGGCCAAATCAGCCCCAGCATTTT. This codes for CASSQSLGPNQPQHF. The entire variable domain, with the rest obtained from reference TRBV28 and TRBJ1-5, is as follows: DVKVTQSSRYLVKRTGEKVFLECVQDMDHENMFWYRQDPGLGLRLIYFSYDVKMKEKGDIPEGYSVSREKKERFSLILESASTNQTSMYLCASSQSLGPNQPQHFGDGTRLSIL.

At least ten counts were recorded for this clonotype. The chain combines TRBV29-1 with TRBJ2-7; 8 bases fit TRBD2. This CDR3 comprises 14 residues. J was trimmed by 3 bases and V by 4 bases; bases with no gene match: 8. The germline gives CDR1 SQVTM, CDR2 ANQGSEA. The CDR3 DNA reads as TGCAGCGTTGGCCGGGGGGGAGTATTCTACGAGCAGTACTTC. This codes for CSVGRGGVFYEQYF.

Of note for this clonotype: A clone one base away is much larger, so this may be a read error. The CDR3 nucleotides read TGTGCCAGCAGCCCGAGGGGGAGTGGGATGGCGGGAGCCTACAAGCAGTACTTC. As protein: CASSPRGSGMAGAYKQYF. This chain connects TRBV11-2 to TRBJ2-7, with a weak D call TRBD2 (7 bases). The length of the CDR3 is 18 residues. Germline V gene data show CDR1 as SGHAT and CDR2 as FQNNGV.

This clonotype was counted at least ten times. The V and J genes are TRBV12-3 or TRBV12-4 and TRBJ2-7; 10 positions agree with TRBD2. The CDR3 is 14 residues long. After removal of 5 bases from V and 1 base from J, the junction contained 2 bases not matched to a gene. CDR3 region: CASSTSGKSYEQYF. The DNA of the CDR3 is TGTGCCAGCAGTACTAGCGGGAAGTCCTACGAGCAGTACTTC.

In its sample, this clonotype was seen many times. The CDR3 DNA reads as TGCAGCGTTGGGAGACAGGGTAAAAACACTGAAGCTTTCTTT. Its translation is CSVGRQGKNTEAFF. The chain combines TRBV29-1 with TRBJ1-1, with 7 bases aligning to TRBD1. Trimming at V came to 4 bases and at J to 2 bases, leaving 7 bases not matched to a gene. Germline V gene lookup returns CDR1 SQVTM and CDR2 ANQGSEA. The CDR3 runs 14 residues.

This clonotype was observed many times. CDR3 in amino acids: CASSSGMHEQYF. In DNA form, the CDR3 reads TGTGCCAGCAGCTCAGGGATGCACGAGCAGTACTTC. This chain uses TRBV7-2 with TRBJ2-7; a weak D match, TRBD1 (5 bases). The CDR3 loop spans 12 amino acids. Between the trimmed V and J ends, which lost 4 bases and 5 bases, there was a span of 9 bases. Germline CDR1 is SGHTA and CDR2 is FQGNSA.